This T cell receptor (beta chain) came from a study of chemoradiotherapy in HPV16-positive cancers. The overall study: Candidate HPV-specific T-cell clones and common TCR motifs came from functional assays in two HPV16-positive patients. Regarding the study as a whole: HPV-responsive T-cell expansion during chemoradiotherapy was linked to improved recurrence-free survival in HPV16-positive patients. During treatment, candidate HPV-specific clones and E7-related motifs expanded in tumor.

Repertoires were sampled repeatedly during chemoradiotherapy. Assay: immunoSEQ multiplex PCR; the TCRdb copy retains only in-frame clones and omits some. This sample has approximately 15,000 clones, with 60% to 80% found just once. Of note for this clone: Its antigen is currently unknown.

V dropped 5 bases and J dropped 6; count of bases not matched to a gene: 9. Per germline, CDR1 MNHNY and CDR2 SVGAGI (reference sequence). The CDR3 sequence is 14 residues long. The V call is TRBV6-6, the J call TRBJ2-7, with 8 bases identical to TRBD1. The biological material was taken from a patient who underwent chemoradiotherapy. The clonotype was recovered from a human donor with HPV-associated anogenital cancer. The CDR3 nucleotides read TGTGCCAGCAGTGCGACAGGGGTTGGACTCGAGCAGTACTTC. This translates into CASSATGVGLEQYF.